These 4 T cell receptor beta chains came from one sample sequenced in a study of blood T cell repertoires in COVID-19. Data came from immunoSEQ multiplex PCR; TCRdb stores just in-frame clones and leaves some out. The data contain approximately 300,000 clones, about 84% of them singletons. Sequencing used peripheral blood. These receptor sequences come from a woman in her fifties or sixties with acute or convalescent COVID-19.

CDR3 loop: CASRTGASAEAFF. The CDR3 nucleotides are TGTGCCAGCAGAACAGGGGCGAGCGCTGAAGCTTTCTTT. The rearrangement joins TRBV28 to TRBJ1-1, with TRBD1 identical over 7 bases. The CDR3 is 13 residues long. Germline assignment: CDR1 MDHEN and CDR2 SYDVKM. V dropped 6 bases and J dropped 6; count of bases not matched to a gene: 7.

The rearrangement joins TRBV19 to TRBJ2-5, with 8 bases identical to TRBD1. The germline gives CDR1 LNHDA, CDR2 SQIVND (reference sequence). The V gene end was trimmed by 6 bases and the J gene end by 1 base; junction bases not matched to a gene: 4. The CDR3 contains 14 residues. CDR3 region: CASSLDRGQETQYF. The CDR3 bases are TGTGCCAGTAGCCTTGACAGGGGCCAAGAGACCCAGTACTTC.

The genes are TRBV30 and TRBJ2-2; TRBD2 aligns across 7 bases. The CDR3 extends over 13 amino acids. Germline V gene lookup returns CDR1 GTSNPN and CDR2 SVGIG (reference sequence). V trimming: 8 bases; J trimming: 0 bases; junction bases outside the gene matches: 3. The CDR3 bases are TGTGCCGGAGCGGGGTCGAACACCGGGGAGCTGTTTTTT. It codes for CAGAGSNTGELFF.

This clone showed up just a few times. The chain uses TRBV5-1 and TRBJ2-3, with 15 positions matching TRBD2. With V trimmed by 4 bases and J by 5 bases, 8 bases remained unmatched. The germline gives CDR1 SGHRS, CDR2 YFSETQ. This CDR3 region has 17 residues. The CDR3 DNA follows: TGCGCCAGCAGCGTGGCGGGACTAGCGGGAGGTGGAGATACGCAGTATTTT. Its protein product is CASSVAGLAGGGDTQYF.